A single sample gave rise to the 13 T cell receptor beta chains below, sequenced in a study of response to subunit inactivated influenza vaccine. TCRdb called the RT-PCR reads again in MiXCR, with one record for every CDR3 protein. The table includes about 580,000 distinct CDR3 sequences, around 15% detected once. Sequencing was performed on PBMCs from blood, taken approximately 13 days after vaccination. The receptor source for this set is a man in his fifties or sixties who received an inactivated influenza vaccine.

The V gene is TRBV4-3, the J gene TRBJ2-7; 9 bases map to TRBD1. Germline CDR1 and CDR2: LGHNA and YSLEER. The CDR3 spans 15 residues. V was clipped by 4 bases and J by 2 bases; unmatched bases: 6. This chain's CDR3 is CASSLSGQGAYEQYF. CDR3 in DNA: TGCGCCAGCAGCCTCTCGGGACAGGGAGCCTACGAGCAGTACTTC.

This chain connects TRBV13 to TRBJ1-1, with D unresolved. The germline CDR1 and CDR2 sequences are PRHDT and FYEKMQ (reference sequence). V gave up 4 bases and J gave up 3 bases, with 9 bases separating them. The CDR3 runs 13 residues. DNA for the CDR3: TGTGCCAGCAGCTCCGAGTGGGACACTGAAGCTTTCTTT. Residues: CASSSEWDTEAFF. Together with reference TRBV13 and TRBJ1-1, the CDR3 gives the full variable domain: AAGVIQSPRHLIKEKRETATLKCYPIPRHDTVYWYQQGPGQDPQFLISFYEKMQSDKGSIPDRFSAQQFSDYHSELNMSSLELGDSALYFCASSSEWDTEAFFGQGTRLTVV.

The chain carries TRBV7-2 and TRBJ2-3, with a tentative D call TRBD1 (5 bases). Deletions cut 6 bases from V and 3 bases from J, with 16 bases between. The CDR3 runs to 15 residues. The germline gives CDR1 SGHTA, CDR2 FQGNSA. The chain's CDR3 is CASRLMGLATDTQYF. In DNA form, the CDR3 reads TGTGCCAGCAGACTCATGGGGCTGGCGACAGATACGCAGTATTTT.

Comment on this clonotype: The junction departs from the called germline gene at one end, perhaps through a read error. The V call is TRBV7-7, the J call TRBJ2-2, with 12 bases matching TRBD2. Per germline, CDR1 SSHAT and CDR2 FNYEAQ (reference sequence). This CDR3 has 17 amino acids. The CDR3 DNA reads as TGTGCTAGCAGCCCGACTAGCGGGGGAGCTTACACCGGGGAGCTGTTTTTT. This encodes CASSPTSGGAYTGELFF.

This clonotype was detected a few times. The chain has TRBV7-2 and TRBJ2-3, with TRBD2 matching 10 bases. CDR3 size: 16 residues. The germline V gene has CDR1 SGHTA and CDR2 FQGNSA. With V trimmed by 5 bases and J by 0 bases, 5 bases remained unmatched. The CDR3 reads CASSKLAGLSTDTQYF. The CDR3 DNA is TGTGCCAGCAGCAAACTAGCGGGACTTAGCACAGATACGCAGTATTTT.

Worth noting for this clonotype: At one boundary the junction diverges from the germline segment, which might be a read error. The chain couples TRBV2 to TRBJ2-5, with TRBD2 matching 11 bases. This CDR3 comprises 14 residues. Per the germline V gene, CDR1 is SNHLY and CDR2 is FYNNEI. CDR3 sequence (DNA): TGTGCCAGCAGCGAAGGGACTAGCGGAGAGACCCAGTACTTC. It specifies CASSEGTSGETQYF.

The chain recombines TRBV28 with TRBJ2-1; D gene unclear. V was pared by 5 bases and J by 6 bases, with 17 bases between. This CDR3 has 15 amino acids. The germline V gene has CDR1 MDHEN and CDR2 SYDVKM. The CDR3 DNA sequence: TGTGCCAGCAGTCCCCTCGAGCGAACAAGCAATGAGCAGTTCTTC. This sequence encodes CASSPLERTSNEQFF. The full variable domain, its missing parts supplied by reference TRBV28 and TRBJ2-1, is DVKVTQSSRYLVKRTGEKVFLECVQDMDHENMFWYRQDPGLGLRLIYFSYDVKMKEKGDIPEGYSVSREKKERFSLILESASTNQTSMYLCASSPLERTSNEQFFGPGTRLTVL.

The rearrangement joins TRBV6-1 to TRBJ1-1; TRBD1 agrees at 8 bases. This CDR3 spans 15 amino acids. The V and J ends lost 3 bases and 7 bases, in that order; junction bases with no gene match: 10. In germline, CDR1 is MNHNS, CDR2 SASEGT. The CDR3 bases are TGTGCCAGCAGTGATCCCCATATTGGGACAGGTGAAGCTTTCTTT. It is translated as CASSDPHIGTGEAFF.

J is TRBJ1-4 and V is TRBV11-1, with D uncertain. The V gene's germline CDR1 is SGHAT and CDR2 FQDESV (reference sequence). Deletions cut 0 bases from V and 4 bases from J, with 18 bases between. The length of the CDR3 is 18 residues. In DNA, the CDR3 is TGTGCCAGCAGCTTAGCATCGATGCCGGTGGCGGGTAATGAAAAACTGTTTTTT. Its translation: CASSLASMPVAGNEKLFF.

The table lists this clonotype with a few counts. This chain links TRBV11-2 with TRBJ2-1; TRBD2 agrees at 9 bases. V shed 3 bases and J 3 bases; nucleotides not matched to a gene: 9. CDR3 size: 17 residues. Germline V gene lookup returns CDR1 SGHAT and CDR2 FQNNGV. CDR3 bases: TGTGCCAGCAGCTTTAGTCCTGCGGGGGGGTACTACAATGAGCAGTTCTTC. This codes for CASSFSPAGGYYNEQFF. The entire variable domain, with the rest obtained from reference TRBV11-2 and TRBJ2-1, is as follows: EAGVAQSPRYKIIEKRQSVAFWCNPISGHATLYWYQQILGQGPKLLIQFQNNGVVDDSQLPKDRFSAERLKGVDSTLKIQPAKLEDSAVYLCASSFSPAGGYYNEQFFGPGTRLTVL.

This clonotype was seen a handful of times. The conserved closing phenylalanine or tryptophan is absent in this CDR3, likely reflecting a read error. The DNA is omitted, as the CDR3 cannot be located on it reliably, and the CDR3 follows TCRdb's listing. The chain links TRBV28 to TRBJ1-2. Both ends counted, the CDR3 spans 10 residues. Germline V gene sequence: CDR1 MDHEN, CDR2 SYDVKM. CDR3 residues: CASSGNWMVV.

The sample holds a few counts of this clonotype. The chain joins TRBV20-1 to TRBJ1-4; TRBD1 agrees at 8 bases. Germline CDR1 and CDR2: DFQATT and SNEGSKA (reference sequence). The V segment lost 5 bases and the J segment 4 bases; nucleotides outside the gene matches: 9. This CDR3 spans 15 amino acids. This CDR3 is CSAPDWTGNNEKLFF. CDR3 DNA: TGCAGTGCTCCAGACTGGACAGGGAATAATGAAAAACTGTTTTTT.

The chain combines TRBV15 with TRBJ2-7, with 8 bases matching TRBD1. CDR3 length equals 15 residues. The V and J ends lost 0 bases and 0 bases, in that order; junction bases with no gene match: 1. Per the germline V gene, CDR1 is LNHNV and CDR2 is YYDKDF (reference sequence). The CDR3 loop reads CATSRDGTGSYEQYF. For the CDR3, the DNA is TGTGCCACCAGCAGAGACGGGACAGGCTCCTACGAGCAGTACTTC.